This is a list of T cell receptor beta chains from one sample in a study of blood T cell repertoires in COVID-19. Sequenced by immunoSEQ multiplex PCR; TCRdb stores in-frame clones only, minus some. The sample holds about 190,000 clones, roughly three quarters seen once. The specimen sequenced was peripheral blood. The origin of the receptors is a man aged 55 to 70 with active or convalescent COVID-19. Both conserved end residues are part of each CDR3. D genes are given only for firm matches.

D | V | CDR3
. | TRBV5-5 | CASTRGPLDNVLTF
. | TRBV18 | CASSPPTSQGLMKLFF
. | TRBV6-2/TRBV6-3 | CASSSTLGGGSYEQYF
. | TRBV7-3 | CASSLSENTEAFF
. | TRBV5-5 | CASSSYRGNTIYF
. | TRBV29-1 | CSVQGPNTEAFF
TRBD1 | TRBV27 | CASSPGTGVYGYTF
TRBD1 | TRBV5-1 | CASSLQGVHEQYF
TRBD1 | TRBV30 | CAWSLGQAYNEQFF
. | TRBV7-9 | CASSLNRGLAGGLRNEQFF
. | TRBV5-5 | CASSLGQPSNQPQHF
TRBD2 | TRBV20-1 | CSASSSSGRITYNEQFF
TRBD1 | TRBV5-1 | CASSLGQGAAYEQFF
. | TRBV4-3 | CASSQELGAGGPQHF
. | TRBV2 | CASSEGQVRETQYF
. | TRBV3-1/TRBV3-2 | CASSQGRAAYNSPLHF
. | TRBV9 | CASSVGLSDTQYF
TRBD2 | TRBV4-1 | CASSPVAGGSYNEQFF
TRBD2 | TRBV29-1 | CSVDSASGRTEQYF
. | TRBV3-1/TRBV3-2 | CASSQEGGNNRGYGYTF
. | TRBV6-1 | CASSQGASGGKGEQYF
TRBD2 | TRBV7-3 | CASSPTSGVTDTQYF
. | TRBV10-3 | CAISDRTGNTEAFF
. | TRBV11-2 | CASSFPIIREQYF
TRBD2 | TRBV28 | CASSLDGLGADTQYF
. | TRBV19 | CASQGTGSQPQHF
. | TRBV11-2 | CASSSAGSLAGELFF
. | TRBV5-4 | CASSAPGHRGETQYF
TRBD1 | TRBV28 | CASSLHEDRGGEKLFF
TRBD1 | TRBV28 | CASSLRGLYGYTF
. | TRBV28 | CASSGTRGQPQHF
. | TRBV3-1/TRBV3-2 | CASSQVPTNYGYTF
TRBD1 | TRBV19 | CASNRQGTDTQYF
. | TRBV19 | CASSGRGTKNIQYF
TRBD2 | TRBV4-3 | CASSQGASGTQETQYF
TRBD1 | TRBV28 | CASSLGSGTGNEKLFF
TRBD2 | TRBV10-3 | CATGGAGEYEQYF
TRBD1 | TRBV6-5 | CASNSGTGEETQYF
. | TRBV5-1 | CASSLAGNGELFF
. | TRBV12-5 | CASGLIGWTATSYEQYF
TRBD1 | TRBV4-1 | CASSRNHGQGSYEQYF
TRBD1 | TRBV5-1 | CASSFRTGNTEAFF
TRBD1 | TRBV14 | CASSHLQGTNTEAFF
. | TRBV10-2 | CASSETGEGYTF
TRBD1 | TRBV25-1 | CASSEAGTDPETQYF
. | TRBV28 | CASSFAGPYQETQYF
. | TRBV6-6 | CASTYQRSSYEQYF